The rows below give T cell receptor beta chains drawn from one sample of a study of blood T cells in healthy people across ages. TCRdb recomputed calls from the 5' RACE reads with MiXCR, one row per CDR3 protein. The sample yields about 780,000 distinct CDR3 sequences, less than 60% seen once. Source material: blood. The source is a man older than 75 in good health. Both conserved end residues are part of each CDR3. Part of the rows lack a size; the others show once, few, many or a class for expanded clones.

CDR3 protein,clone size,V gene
CASRDGIGMRTQYF,few,TRBV10-2
CATSREAGGPEKLFF,-,TRBV15
CASSYDPRADYGYTF,-,TRBV6-6
CASSLVGRPTDTQYF,-,TRBV7-8
CSARGTVDGYTF,few,TRBV20-1
CSARAWDRSSETQYF,-,TRBV20-1
CASSLDSRGQGEQFF,-,TRBV5-1
CASSQDWSADTQYF,-,TRBV3-1
CASSLEMTGINSPLHF,-,TRBV7-8
CSASLRAGLEQFF,-,TRBV20-1
CASRAGGSPTEAFF,-,TRBV27
CASSKTSGRLTGELFF,-,TRBV7-6
CASSWLRGATGELFF,-,TRBV7-2